Below, one T cell receptor (beta chain) is given with its context. Authors' processing steps: Reference gene primer amplification gave estimated nucleated cell counts. Sequencing used immunoSEQ multiplex PCR; TCRdb keeps in-frame clones, though not all of them. From that table come the V and J calls and clone size; the DNA was used to work out D and trimming. The sample shows about 55,000 clones, approximately 90% of them seen only once. This CDR3 is 17 amino acids long. The V end was cut by 4 bases, the J end by 2 bases, with 17 bases between. Germline V lookup: CDR1 SEHNR, CDR2 FQNEAQ (reference sequence). This sample was taken from a study of blood T cell repertoires in COVID-19. Whole-study context: COVID-19 samples, acute and convalescent, were from the United States, Italy and Spain. In each case, the material was cDNA or gDNA derived from T cells, B-cell-depleted T cells, or PBMCs.

The material sequenced was peripheral blood. The receptor comes from a man aged 40-55 years with COVID-19, enrolled during active disease. The J gene is TRBJ2-2, the V gene TRBV7-9, with D possibly matching TRBD1 (6 bases). The CDR3 loop is CASSSDRRTTNTGELFF. The CDR3 DNA reads as TGTGCCAGCAGCTCCGACAGGAGGACAACTAACACCGGGGAGCTGTTTTTT.